A single sample gave rise to the 3 T cell receptor beta chains below, sequenced in a study of cytomegalovirus exposure and HLA in healthy donors. PCR was performed using 60 Vbeta and 13 Jbeta primers. Clones were sequenced by immunoSEQ multiplex PCR, and TCRdb holds only the in-frame ones, with some missing. The table records around 150,000 clones, around 79% of them present only once. Sequenced material: PBMCs. The receptors were sampled from a woman aged 50 to 60 in good health and CMV-seropositive.

J is TRBJ2-7 and V is TRBV6-6; D may be TRBD2 (6 bases). Per the germline V gene, CDR1 is MNHNY and CDR2 is SVGAGI (reference sequence). The germline V and J ends were trimmed by 2 bases and 6 bases, with 11 bases remaining between them. The CDR3 has 13 residues. CDR3 residues: CASSYPGVGEQYF. DNA for the CDR3: TGTGCCAGCAGTTACCCGGGGGTGGGCGAGCAGTACTTC.

This chain joins TRBV6-1 and TRBJ2-1; 9 nucleotides agree with TRBD2. The CDR3 totals 15 residues. V lost 2 bases, J lost 7 bases, and 6 bases stayed unmatched. Germline V CDR1 and CDR2: MNHNS, SASEGT. CDR3 nucleotide sequence: TGTGCCAGCAGTGAAATAGCGGGAGCCCCTAATGAGCAGTTCTTC. Its protein is CASSEIAGAPNEQFF.

The sample holds one count of this clone. This chain uses TRBV29-1 with TRBJ1-4; TRBD1 aligns across 7 bases. The V and J ends lost 7 bases and 7 bases, in that order; junction bases with no gene match: 9. This CDR3 has 13 amino acids. CDR1 and CDR2 from the germline V gene are SQVTM and ANQGSEA. CDR3: CSAGQAHGEKLFF. The DNA for the CDR3 is TGCAGCGCTGGACAGGCGCACGGTGAAAAACTGTTTTTT. Filled out from reference TRBV29-1 and TRBJ1-4, the complete variable domain reads SAVISQKPSRDICQRGTSLTIQCQVDSQVTMMFWYRQQPGQSLTLIATANQGSEATYESGFVIDKFPISRPNLTFSTLTVSNMSPEDSSIYLCSAGQAHGEKLFFGSGTQLSVL.